Given below is one T cell receptor beta chain in context. This record comes from a study of blood T cell repertoires in COVID-19. The overall study: There were acute and convalescent COVID-19 samples, and they came from the United States, Italy and Spain.

In assigning cohorts, the study relied on participant-reported clinical history. Clones were read by immunoSEQ multiplex PCR, and TCRdb kept only the in-frame ones, dropping some. Among over 300,000 clones listed, 70% to 90% were seen once. The germline V gene encodes CDR1 SGHVS and CDR2 FNYEAQ. V shed 0 bases and J shed 0 bases, with 23 bases lying between them. CDR3 size: 20 residues. This chain joins TRBV7-6 and TRBJ1-1, with D possibly being TRBD1 (5 bases). The sequenced sample was PBMCs or T cells enriched from blood (not recorded which). The sequence was obtained from a woman aged 40 to 50 who had recovered from COVID-19. The CDR3 loop is CASSLAPAGNVFGMNTEAFF. The CDR3 nucleotides are TGTGCCAGCAGCTTAGCGCCCGCAGGGAATGTATTCGGCATGAACACTGAAGCTTTCTTT.